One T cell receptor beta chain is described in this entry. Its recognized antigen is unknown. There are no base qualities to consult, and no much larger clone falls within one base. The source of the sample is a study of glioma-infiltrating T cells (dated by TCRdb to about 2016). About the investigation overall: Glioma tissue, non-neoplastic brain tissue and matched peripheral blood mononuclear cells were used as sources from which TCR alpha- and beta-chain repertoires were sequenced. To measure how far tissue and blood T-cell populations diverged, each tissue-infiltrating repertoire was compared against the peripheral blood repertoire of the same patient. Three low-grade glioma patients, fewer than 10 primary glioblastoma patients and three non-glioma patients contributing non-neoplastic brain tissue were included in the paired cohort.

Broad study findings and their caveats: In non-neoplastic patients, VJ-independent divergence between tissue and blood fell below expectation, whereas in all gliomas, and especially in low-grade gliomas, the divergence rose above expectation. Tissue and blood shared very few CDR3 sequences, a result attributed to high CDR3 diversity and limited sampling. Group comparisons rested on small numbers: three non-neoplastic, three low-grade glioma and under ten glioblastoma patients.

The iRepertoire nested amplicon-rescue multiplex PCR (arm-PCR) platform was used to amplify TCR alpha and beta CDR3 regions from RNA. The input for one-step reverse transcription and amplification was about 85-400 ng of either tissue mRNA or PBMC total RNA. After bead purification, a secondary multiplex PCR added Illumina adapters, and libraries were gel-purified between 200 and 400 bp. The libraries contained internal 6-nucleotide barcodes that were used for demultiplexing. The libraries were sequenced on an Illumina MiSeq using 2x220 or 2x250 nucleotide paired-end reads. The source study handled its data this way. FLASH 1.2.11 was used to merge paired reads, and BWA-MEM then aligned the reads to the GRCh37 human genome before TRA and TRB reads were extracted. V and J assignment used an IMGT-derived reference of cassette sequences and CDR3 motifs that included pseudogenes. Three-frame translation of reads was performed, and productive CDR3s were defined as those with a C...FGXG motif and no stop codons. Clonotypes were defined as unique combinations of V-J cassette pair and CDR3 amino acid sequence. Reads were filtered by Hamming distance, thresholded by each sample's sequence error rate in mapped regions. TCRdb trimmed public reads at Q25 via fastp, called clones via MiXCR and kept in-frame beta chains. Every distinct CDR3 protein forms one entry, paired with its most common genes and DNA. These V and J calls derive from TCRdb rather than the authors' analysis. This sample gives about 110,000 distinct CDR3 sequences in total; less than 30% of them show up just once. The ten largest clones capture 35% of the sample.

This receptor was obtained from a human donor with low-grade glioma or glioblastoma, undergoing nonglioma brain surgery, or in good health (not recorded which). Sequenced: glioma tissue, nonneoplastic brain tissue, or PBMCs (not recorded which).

For the CDR3, the sequence is CASSLAALNTEAFF. The nucleotides are TGTGCCAGCAGCTTAGCCGCCCTGAACACTGAAGCTTTCTTT. The rearranged chain carries TRBV9 and TRBJ1-1; the D gene identity is not certain. Trimming costs V 4 bases and J 0 bases, and their ends lie 10 bases apart. The CDR3 spans 14 residues, from the cysteine through the phenylalanine. Kept here is only the CDR3 DNA, which spans 42 bases and is read in frame from base 1. Looking up the germline V gene yields CDR1 SGDLS and CDR2 YYNGEE.